Reported below is one TCR beta chain. The data derive from a study of T cell responses to AZD1222 COVID-19 vaccine. V gave up 5 bases and J gave up 3 bases; unmatched junction bases: 12. The germline V gene encodes CDR1 SGHVS and CDR2 FQNEAQ. The CDR3 length is 17 residues. Clones were sequenced by immunoSEQ multiplex PCR, and TCRdb holds only the in-frame ones, with some missing. The sample consists of about 160,000 clones, about 90% of them appearing once. The rearrangement links TRBV7-8 to TRBJ2-1, with 8 positions matching TRBD2. The source of this sequence is an adult who received the AZD1222 COVID-19 vaccine. The sequenced sample was peripheral blood, obtained 28 days after the second AZD1222 dose. As DNA, the CDR3 is TGTGCCAGCAGCCCTCTAGTTAGCGGGAAAGGCTACAATGAGCAGTTCTTC. This encodes CASSPLVSGKGYNEQFF.